The source of this TCR beta chain is a study of shared clonotypes between healthy human individuals. Only in-frame clones appear in the TCRdb table, and some are missing; sequencing was by immunoSEQ multiplex PCR. The sample gives hundreds of thousands of clones, about 74% of which show up once; 9.5% to 15% is in the top ten. V dropped 4 bases and J dropped 5; count of bases not matched to a gene: 13. This CDR3 spans 16 amino acids. CDR1 and CDR2 (germline): SGHNT, YYREEE (reference sequence). Material: PBMCs. This clonotype was obtained from a woman between 40 and 50 years old in good health. Some clones in this sample may be carry-over from other donors' samples. The V and J genes are TRBV5-4 and TRBJ2-7; 9 bases are shared with TRBD1. CDR3 nucleotides: TGTGCCAGCAGCAGAACCCTGGGACAGGGCGACCACGAGCAGTACTTC. It translates to CASSRTLGQGDHEQYF.